This TCR beta chain was sequenced during a study of breast tumors, draining lymph nodes, adjacent tissues. From the multiplex PCR reads, TCRdb called clonotypes with MiXCR, one entry per CDR3 protein. Altogether about 14,000 distinct CDR3 sequences are present, more than 50% being singletons, with the ten largest covering approximately 30%. Germline assignment: CDR1 SQVTM and CDR2 ANQGSEA. V shed 0 bases, J shed 4 bases, and the junction held 9 bases outside the gene matches. The CDR3 has 17 amino acids. The genes are TRBV29-1 and TRBJ2-5; 12 bases agree with TRBD2. The source material was tumor-adjacent breast tissue. This sequence originates from a female donor with breast cancer. Some clones in this sample may be carry-over from other donors' samples. CDR3 DNA sequence: TGCAGCGTTGAAGACCGGACTAGCGGGAAAGGGAGAGAGACCCAGTACTTC. It yields the protein CSVEDRTSGKGRETQYF. Together with reference TRBV29-1 and TRBJ2-5, the CDR3 gives the full variable domain: SAVISQKPSRDICQRGTSLTIQCQVDSQVTMMFWYRQQPGQSLTLIATANQGSEATYESGFVIDKFPISRPNLTFSTLTVSNMSPEDSSIYLCSVEDRTSGKGRETQYFGPGTRLLVL.